This T cell receptor beta chain was captured in a study of a mutant IDH1 vaccine in newly diagnosed glioma. Study overall: A roughly 60% male, about 40% female split and a mean age of about 40 years characterized treated patients. Former treatment meant radiotherapy, temozolomide, or both; the majority had gotten both.

As concerns this clone: Antigen specificity is unknown.

Profiling relied on immunoSEQ multiplex PCR, and the TCRdb table lists in-frame clones only, not all of them. The sample contains about 100,000 clones, about four fifths of which appear only once. There are 14 residues in the CDR3. Germline CDR1 LNHNV, CDR2 YYDKDF (reference sequence). J gave up 7 bases and V 5 bases, and 7 bases lay outside the gene matches. Study-level findings and limits: Patients showed vaccine-induced immune responses at a rate of roughly 94%.

Sample time point: baseline, week 1 (first vaccination visit). Treatment denoted: pre-vaccination baseline after standard-of-care therapy. Donors' newly diagnosed IDH1-mutant WHO grade 3 or 4 astrocytomas lacked nuclear ATRX. The V gene is TRBV15, the J gene TRBJ1-2, with 10 positions matching TRBD1. The sequence derives from a middle-aged man with glioma. Sequencing used PBMCs, obtained from a glioma patient treated with radiotherapy, temozolomide or both. The CDR3 DNA sequence: TGTGCCACCAGCTCGGACAGGGGGTGGGGTGGCTACACCTTC. This encodes CATSSDRGWGGYTF.